This T cell receptor (beta chain) was recorded in a study of low-dose radiotherapy and immunotherapy resistance in tumors. Amplification, which lasted 20 to 25 PCR cycles, used a constant-region primer and V-primer adapter to amplify TCRs. From the reads, TCRdb called clonotypes with MiXCR, one entry per CDR3 protein. Of about 47,000 distinct CDR3 sequences in the sample, 12% were seen once. Time point in this sample: before trial treatment. This clonotype was observed at least ten times. The sequence came from a female donor with ovarian cancer. The sequencing here drew on PBMCs, taken before treatment.

CDR3 sequence: CASSQGSETQYF. Written as DNA, the CDR3 is TGTGCCAGCAGCCAGGGGAGCGAGACCCAGTACTTC. The gene calls are TRBV6-5 and TRBJ2-5; D is perhaps TRBD1 (6 bases). Trimming cost V 6 bases and J 5 bases, with 10 bases left between them. Germline V gene sequence: CDR1 MNHEY, CDR2 SVGAGI. CDR3 size: 12 residues.